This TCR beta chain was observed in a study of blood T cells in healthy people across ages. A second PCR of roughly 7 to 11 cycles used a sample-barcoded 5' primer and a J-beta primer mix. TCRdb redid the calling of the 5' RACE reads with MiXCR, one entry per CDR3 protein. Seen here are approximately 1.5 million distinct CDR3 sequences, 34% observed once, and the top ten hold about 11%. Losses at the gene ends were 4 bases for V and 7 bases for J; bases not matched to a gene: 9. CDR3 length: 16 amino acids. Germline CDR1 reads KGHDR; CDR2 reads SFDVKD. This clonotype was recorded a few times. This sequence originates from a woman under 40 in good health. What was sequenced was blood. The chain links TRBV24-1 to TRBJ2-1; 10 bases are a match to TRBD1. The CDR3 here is CATSDPGTGVANEQFF. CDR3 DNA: TGTGCCACCAGTGACCCCGGGACAGGGGTTGCGAATGAGCAGTTCTTC.